The clone carrying this T cell receptor (beta chain) has just a few counts. Each CDR3 protein is one row after TCRdb ran MiXCR on the RT-PCR reads. The sample holds about 530,000 distinct CDR3 sequences; around 11% are singletons and the top ten take roughly 10%. This entry belongs to a study of response to subunit inactivated influenza vaccine. The CDR3 runs 12 residues. Trimming shortened V by 5 bases and J by 4 bases, and 8 bases separated the two germline ends. In germline, CDR1 is MDHEN, CDR2 SYDVKM. Sequencing used PBMCs from blood, obtained on the day of vaccination. The chain employs TRBV28 and TRBJ1-2; D remains ambiguous. This TCR derives from a man aged 45 to 65 who received an inactivated influenza vaccine. The CDR3 region has the DNA TGTGCCAGCAGTCTTAGACGCTATGGCTACACCTTC. It encodes CASSLRRYGYTF.